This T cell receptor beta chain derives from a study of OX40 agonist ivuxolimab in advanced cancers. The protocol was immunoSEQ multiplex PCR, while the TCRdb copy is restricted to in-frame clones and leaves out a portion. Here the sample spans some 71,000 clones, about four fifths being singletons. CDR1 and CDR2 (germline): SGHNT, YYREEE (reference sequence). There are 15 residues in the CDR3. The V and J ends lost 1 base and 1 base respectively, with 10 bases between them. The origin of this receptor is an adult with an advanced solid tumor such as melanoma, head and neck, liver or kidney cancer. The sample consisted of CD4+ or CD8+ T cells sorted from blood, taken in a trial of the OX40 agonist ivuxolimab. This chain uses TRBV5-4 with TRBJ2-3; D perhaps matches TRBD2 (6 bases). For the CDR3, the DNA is TGTGCCAGCAGCTTGTCGGGCGGGGGCACAGATACGCAGTATTTT. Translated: CASSLSGGGTDTQYF.